Listed below are T cell receptor beta chains from one sample, sequenced in a study of Ad26.COV2.S vaccination and SARS-CoV-2 variants. TCRdb keeps only in-frame clones here, not all; method: immunoSEQ multiplex PCR. Of about 400,000 clones in the sample, 75% to 90% were seen once. Specimen: peripheral blood, collected in a trial of Ad26.COV2.S vaccine versus placebo. Receptors originate from a person aged 18-60 years who received the Ad26.COV2.S COVID-19 vaccine or a placebo. Both conserved end residues are part of each CDR3. D genes are given only for firm matches. Size tells how often a clone was seen (once, few, many) or the class of an expanded clone, and some rows leave it out.

TRBV10-3	TRBD1	TRBJ2-5	.	14	CAISRRQGMETQYF	TGTGCCATCAGCCGACGACAGGGGATGGAGACCCAGTACTTC
TRBV7-8	TRBD2	TRBJ2-7	.	15	CASSIGVGGGYEQYF	TGTGCCAGCAGCATAGGGGTCGGGGGGGGATACGAGCAGTACTTC
TRBV29-1	.	TRBJ1-1	.	13	CSGIGGMSYEAFF	TGCAGCGGGATAGGGGGGATGTCGTATGAAGCTTTCTTT
TRBV3-1/TRBV3-2	.	TRBJ2-3	.	15	CASSQDWASTDTQYF	TGTGCCAGCAGCCAAGACTGGGCCAGCACAGATACGCAGTATTTT
TRBV6-2/TRBV6-3	.	TRBJ1-2	.	14	CASSYSRYSDGYTF	TGTGCCAGCAGTTACTCGAGATACTCCGATGGCTACACCTTC
TRBV5-1	.	TRBJ1-2	many	12	CASSEEGYGYTF	TGCGCCAGCAGCGAGGAAGGCTATGGCTACACCTTC
TRBV10-2	.	TRBJ2-2	.	14	CASCSGRNTGELFF	TGCGCCAGCTGTTCGGGACGGAACACCGGGGAGCTGTTTTTT
TRBV9	TRBD2	TRBJ2-1	.	14	CASSVESGGNEQFF	TGTGCCAGCAGCGTAGAAAGCGGGGGTAATGAGCAGTTCTTC
TRBV2	TRBD2	TRBJ2-5	.	16	CASSEGPASGKETQYF	TGTGCCAGCAGTGAAGGCCCGGCTAGCGGTAAAGAGACCCAGTACTTC
TRBV5-1	.	TRBJ1-2	.	14	CASSFEVGLDGYTF	TGCGCCAGCAGCTTCGAGGTTGGCTTGGATGGCTACACCTTC
TRBV5-1	.	TRBJ2-3	once	17	CASSQTGEVFRLDTQYF	TGCGCCAGCAGCCAAACCGGGGAGGTCTTTCGACTGGATACGCAGTATTTT
TRBV21-1	.	TRBJ1-4	.	18	CASSKANRDGPTNEKLFF	TGTGCCAGCAGCAAAGCTAACAGGGACGGACCAACTAATGAAAAACTGTTTTTT
TRBV5-1	TRBD1	TRBJ1-2	once	14	CASSPGQSNYGYTF	TGCGCCAGCAGCCCGGGACAGAGCAACTATGGCTACACCTTC
TRBV5-1	.	TRBJ1-1	.	14	CASSLGMAGTEAFF	TGCGCCAGCAGCTTAGGGATGGCGGGCACTGAAGCTTTCTTT
TRBV28	TRBD1	TRBJ2-5	.	14	CASKLQGVDETQYF	TGTGCCAGCAAACTCCAGGGGGTAGATGAGACCCAGTACTTC
TRBV19	.	TRBJ1-1	.	15	CASSILPGEGTEAFF	TGTGCCAGTAGTATTCTCCCTGGCGAAGGCACTGAAGCTTTCTTT
TRBV12-3/TRBV12-4	TRBD1	TRBJ1-2	.	13	CASSLTGGDGYTF	TGTGCCAGCAGCCTGACAGGGGGCGATGGCTACACCTTC
TRBV4-1	TRBD1	TRBJ1-5	.	16	CASSQLTGLKGQPQHF	TGCGCCAGCAGCCAATTGACAGGGCTGAAGGGACAGCCCCAGCATTTT
TRBV5-6	TRBD1	TRBJ2-7	once	13	CASSYGTGGEQYF	TGTGCCAGCAGCTATGGGACAGGGGGCGAGCAGTACTTC
TRBV6-5	.	TRBJ1-1	.	13	CASITNANTEAFF	TGTGCCAGCATCACGAATGCGAACACTGAAGCTTTCTTT
TRBV6-5	.	TRBJ2-7	.	14	CASSYSPGNTEQYF	TGTGCCAGCAGTTACTCTCCAGGGAATACCGAGCAGTACTTC
TRBV5-4	TRBD1	TRBJ1-6	few	15	CASSLAGTGTSPLHF	TGTGCCAGCAGCTTGGCCGGGACAGGGACTTCACCCCTCCACTTT
TRBV7-2	.	TRBJ2-1	.	16	CASSSLRGGIYNEQFF	TGTGCCAGCAGCTCCCTCCGGGGAGGTATTTACAATGAGCAGTTCTTC
TRBV7-2	.	TRBJ1-2	.	14	CASSLEPTNYGYTF	TGTGCCAGCAGCCTTGAGCCAACTAACTATGGCTACACCTTC
TRBV6-5	TRBD2	TRBJ2-7	.	15	CASTTRASGRYEQYF	TGTGCCAGCACCACGAGGGCTAGCGGGAGGTACGAGCAGTACTTC
TRBV5-8	.	TRBJ1-6	.	15	CASSPLVGGDSPLHF	TGTGCCAGCAGCCCGCTTGTGGGGGGCGATTCACCCCTCCACTTT
TRBV3-1/TRBV3-2	.	TRBJ1-6	.	12	CASSHAFSPLHF	TGTGCCAGCAGCCATGCTTTTTCACCCCTCCACTTT
TRBV7-2	.	TRBJ2-1	.	15	CASGEVLAGNNEQFF	TGTGCCAGCGGCGAGGTCTTGGCGGGCAACAATGAGCAGTTCTTC
TRBV7-2	.	TRBJ2-7	.	15	CASRPGGTNSYEQYF	TGTGCCAGCAGGCCCGGGGGCACCAACTCCTACGAGCAGTACTTC
TRBV10-3	.	TRBJ1-5	.	14	CAISDGQGLASQHF	TGTGCCATCAGTGACGGGCAGGGGTTAGCGTCCCAGCATTTT
TRBV3-1/TRBV3-2	.	TRBJ1-4	.	14	CASSSPRAPEKLFF	TGTGCCAGCAGCTCCCCAAGGGCCCCAGAAAAACTGTTTTTT
TRBV13	.	TRBJ2-3	.	16	CASSLESGRRGDTQYF	TGTGCCAGCAGCTTAGAATCAGGACGGAGGGGAGATACGCAGTATTTT
TRBV5-5	TRBD2	TRBJ2-1	.	18	CASSDGGTSGGAYNEQFF	TGTGCCAGCAGCGATGGCGGGACTAGCGGGGGGGCCTACAATGAGCAGTTCTTC
TRBV10-3	.	TRBJ2-7	.	17	CAISEEGDWGSSYEQYF	TGTGCCATCAGTGAGGAGGGGGACTGGGGGAGCTCCTACGAGCAGTACTTC
TRBV3-1/TRBV3-2	.	TRBJ2-1	.	14	CASSQNHRDNEQFF	TGTGCCAGCAGCCAGAACCACAGGGACAATGAGCAGTTCTTC
TRBV7-7	.	TRBJ2-7	few	15	CASRTPRGHPYEQYF	TGTGCTAGCAGAACTCCAAGGGGCCATCCCTACGAGCAGTACTTC
TRBV27	.	TRBJ1-1	.	14	CASSSFEGNTEAFF	TGTGCCAGCAGTTCATTCGAGGGGAACACTGAAGCTTTCTTT
TRBV19	TRBD1	TRBJ1-2	few	14	CASRKGQGADGYTF	TGTGCCAGCAGGAAGGGACAGGGGGCTGATGGCTACACCTTC
TRBV10-3	.	TRBJ1-3	.	16	CAIKDQGYYSGNTIYF	TGTGCCATCAAGGATCAAGGCTATTACTCTGGAAACACCATATATTTT
TRBV13	TRBD1	TRBJ2-2	.	14	CASSSPTGAGELFF	TGTGCCAGCAGCTCACCTACAGGGGCCGGGGAGCTGTTTTTT
TRBV6-5	.	TRBJ2-7	.	13	CASRPTKNYEQYF	TGTGCCAGCAGGCCGACAAAAAACTACGAGCAGTACTTC
TRBV19	.	TRBJ1-1	.	11	CASSIRGEAFF	TGTGCCAGTAGTATCAGAGGTGAAGCTTTCTTT
TRBV7-9	TRBD1	TRBJ2-7	.	13	CASSLLDTGTVEF	TGTGCCAGCAGCTTACTCGACACCGGGACAGTTGAATTC
TRBV6-5	.	TRBJ2-7	.	14	CASSYGDFAYEQYF	TGTGCCAGCAGTTACGGGGACTTCGCCTACGAGCAGTACTTC
TRBV7-8	.	TRBJ1-3	.	14	CASSFLGSGNTIYF	TGTGCCAGCAGCTTCTTGGGTTCTGGAAACACCATATATTTT
TRBV5-4	TRBD2	TRBJ2-3	.	16	CASSSWTSLNTDTQYF	TGTGCCAGCAGCTCCTGGACTAGCCTAAACACAGATACGCAGTATTTT